This T cell receptor beta chain originates from a study of tumor-infiltrating lymphocytes in primary liver carcinoma. Of note for this clonotype: A junction end diverges from the germline sequence, so it may reflect a read error.

Co-extraction yielded RNA and DNA from roughly 20-30 mg of unsorted bulk tissue. The CDR3 covers 15 residues. CDR1 is SGHAT and CDR2 is FQNNGV in the germline V gene. TCR beta cDNA came from approximately 540 ng total RNA, primed with a constant-region primer. ARM-PCR was slightly modified, and three nested multiplex PCR rounds with it gave rise to the TCR beta libraries. For around 9 cycles apiece, the opening two PCR rounds ran with TRBV1-TRBV30 forward primers and a C-beta reverse primer. TCRdb processed the multiplex PCR reads anew with MiXCR; each CDR3 protein has one entry. The table lists some 64,000 distinct CDR3 sequences, over 60% of them singletons.

The clonotype originates from a man in his forties with primary liver carcinoma and hepatitis B virus infection. The chain has TRBV11-2 and TRBJ2-7, with unresolved D. The specimen sequenced was liver tumor tissue from sampling region 4. Subset given: tumor region T4, right-lateral pole. CDR3 protein: CTSSLESRISGEQYF. Here the CDR3 DNA reads TGTACCAGCAGCTTAGAGTCCAGGATCTCTGGTGAGCAGTATTTC. Using reference TRBV11-2 and TRBJ2-7 for the parts outside the CDR3, the full variable domain is EAGVAQSPRYKIIEKRQSVAFWCNPISGHATLYWYQQILGQGPKLLIQFQNNGVVDDSQLPKDRFSAERLKGVDSTLKIQPAKLEDSAVYLCTSSLESRISGEQYFGPGTRLTVT.